Listed here are 19 T cell receptor beta chains from one sample, sequenced in a study of blood T cell repertoires in COVID-19. Measured with immunoSEQ multiplex PCR; TCRdb has only the in-frame clones, and not every one. The table includes over 200,000 clones, roughly 89% detected once. Material: PBMCs or T cells enriched from blood (not recorded which). These receptors originate from a woman in her 40s who had recovered from COVID-19.

This clone has just one count. The CDR3, as DNA: TGTGCCAGCAGCCCCTCGGGACTAGCGGACAATGAGCAGTTCTTC. This translates into CASSPSGLADNEQFF. The chain couples TRBV3-1 (or the pseudogene TRBV3-2) to TRBJ2-1, with 11 bases lining up with TRBD2. This CDR3 is built from 15 residues. CDR1 and CDR2 from the germline V gene are LGHDT and YNNKEL (reference sequence). With 4 bases clipped from V and 5 bases from J, the junction kept 4 bases outside the gene matches.

The V and J genes are TRBV7-9 and TRBJ1-1; 7 nucleotides agree with TRBD1. CDR1 SEHNR and CDR2 FQNEAQ come from the germline V gene (reference sequence). CDR3 size: 15 residues. The ends lost 5 bases at V and 1 base at J; junction bases unmatched: 7. The CDR3 loop reads CASSKTGRTNTEAFF. CDR3 nucleotides: TGTGCCAGCAGCAAGACAGGGCGTACGAACACTGAAGCTTTCTTT.

The J gene is TRBJ2-5, the V gene TRBV4-1; 7 positions agree with TRBD1. V was pared by 0 bases and J by 2 bases, with 3 bases of the junction left unmatched. This CDR3 spans 15 amino acids. Germline V lookup: CDR1 MGHRA, CDR2 YSYEKL. The CDR3 nucleotides are TGCGCCAGCAGCCAAGAGCCGGGACAGCAAGAGACCCAGTACTTC. It yields the protein CASSQEPGQQETQYF.

The J gene is TRBJ2-5, the V gene TRBV27, with 15 bases lining up with TRBD2. J gave up 5 bases and V 5 bases, and 6 bases lay outside the gene matches. From germline, CDR1 is MNHEY and CDR2 SMNVEV (reference sequence). CDR3 length: 16 residues. Here the CDR3 reads CASSPRTSGRGETQYF. CDR3 sequence (DNA): TGTGCCAGCAGTCCCCGGACTAGCGGGAGGGGGGAGACCCAGTACTTC.

V is TRBV2 and J is TRBJ2-3; D perhaps matches TRBD2 (6 bases). Germline CDR1 is SNHLY and CDR2 is FYNNEI. V lost 3 bases to trimming and J lost 1 base, with 11 bases between them. This CDR3 has 15 amino acids. CDR3 loop: CASSEGGEGTDTQYF. In DNA, the CDR3 is TGTGCCAGCAGTGAGGGGGGAGAGGGCACAGATACGCAGTATTTT. The full variable domain, with the rest looked up from reference TRBV2 and TRBJ2-3, is EPEVTQTPSHQVTQMGQEVILRCVPISNHLYFYWYRQILGQKVEFLVSFYNNEISEKSEIFDDQFSVERPDGSNFTLKIRSTKLEDSAMYFCASSEGGEGTDTQYFGPGTRLTVL.

The CDR3 nucleotides read TGTGCCAGCACCAGAGGACTAGCGGAAAAAGAGACCCAGTACTTC. It codes for CASTRGLAEKETQYF. The rearrangement joins TRBV9 to TRBJ2-5; TRBD2 aligns across 10 bases. The CDR3 is 15 amino acids. The J segment lost 3 bases and the V segment lost 6 bases, leaving 8 bases of the junction unmatched. Germline CDR1 reads SGDLS; CDR2 reads YYNGEE.

CDR3 loop: CASSQGSRRSEAFF. CDR3 nucleotide sequence: TGTGCCAGCAGCCAAGGGTCCAGGCGAAGTGAAGCTTTCTTT. The chain couples TRBV14 to TRBJ1-1; D is ambiguous. Trimming pared 1 base from V and 7 bases from J, leaving 13 bases between. Looked up from germline, CDR1 is SGHDN and CDR2 is FVKESK. The CDR3 consists of 14 residues.

The gene calls are TRBV10-3 and TRBJ1-6; TRBD1 matches at 7 bases. The CDR3 covers 15 residues. Germline V gives CDR1 ENHRY, CDR2 SYGVKD. V shed 4 bases, J shed 6 bases, and the junction held 6 bases outside the gene matches. In nucleotides, the CDR3 is TGTGCCATCAGTGTTGAGACAGGGCTTAATTCACCCCTCCACTTT. Protein product: CAISVETGLNSPLHF.

The CDR3 bases are TGTGCCAGCAGCTTAGCCGGGACGACAGGCGAAGCTTTCTTT. Amino acids: CASSLAGTTGEAFF. The gene calls are TRBV7-9 and TRBJ1-1; weak D call: TRBD1 (6 bases). The germline V gene encodes CDR1 SEHNR and CDR2 FQNEAQ (reference sequence). Trimming shortened V by 0 bases and J by 8 bases, and 13 bases separated the two germline ends. The length of the CDR3 is 14 residues.

The rearrangement uses TRBV6-5 and TRBJ1-1, with D possibly matching TRBD1 (5 bases). Germline loops: CDR1 MNHEY, CDR2 SVGAGI. V was trimmed by 5 bases and J by 4 bases, leaving 14 bases between them. The CDR3 spans 14 residues. As DNA, the CDR3 is TGTGCCAGCAGTCGGGGGATAGGAGCCACTGAAGCTTTCTTT. It translates to CASSRGIGATEAFF.

This chain links TRBV24-1 with TRBJ1-2, with 7 bases matching TRBD1. This CDR3 has 14 amino acids. The V gene's germline CDR1 is KGHDR and CDR2 SFDVKD. Trimming at V came to 4 bases and at J to 3 bases, leaving 4 bases not matched to a gene. CDR3 sequence (DNA): TGTGCCACCAGTGACCGGGACAGCGACTATGGCTACACCTTC. It codes for CATSDRDSDYGYTF.

The chain links TRBV9 to TRBJ2-5; D may be TRBD2 (6 bases). V shed 3 bases and J shed 4 bases, with 16 bases lying between them. The CDR3 length is 15 residues. Germline V CDR1 and CDR2: SGDLS, YYNGEE. The CDR3 sequence: CASSAGLLGGETQYF. DNA of the CDR3: TGTGCCAGCAGCGCCGGTTTGTTGGGAGGAGAGACCCAGTACTTC.

The chain links TRBV11-3 to TRBJ2-1; 10 nucleotides align to TRBD2. In germline, CDR1 is SGHNT, CDR2 YENEEA. Trimming at V came to 2 bases and at J to 4 bases, leaving 2 bases not matched to a gene. This CDR3 comprises 15 residues. CDR3: CASSLRTSGYNEQFF. Written as DNA, the CDR3 is TGTGCCAGCAGCTTACGGACTAGCGGATACAATGAGCAGTTCTTC.

V gene TRBV29-1 combines with J gene TRBJ1-1, with D uncertain. CDR3 length: 13 residues. Trimming removed 3 bases at V and 4 bases at J, with 12 bases between. Germline loops: CDR1 SQVTM, CDR2 ANQGSEA. CDR3 nucleotide sequence: TGCAGCGTTGAGGTAGCTCGGGGCACTGAAGCTTTCTTT. Protein sequence: CSVEVARGTEAFF.

The chain uses TRBV28 and TRBJ2-5; 9 nucleotides align to TRBD2. The CDR3 spans 16 residues. CDR1 and CDR2 (germline): MDHEN, SYDVKM. With V trimmed by 6 bases and J by 2 bases, 10 bases remained unmatched. CDR3 nucleotides: TGTGCCAGCAGGACGAACGCGGGACTAGCACAAGAGACCCAGTACTTC. Its translation: CASRTNAGLAQETQYF.

The chain combines TRBV19 with TRBJ1-1, with D possibly being TRBD1 (5 bases). Trimming removed 4 bases from V and 5 bases from J, with 11 bases in between. Germline assignment: CDR1 LNHDA and CDR2 SQIVND (reference sequence). The CDR3 has 13 amino acids. DNA of the CDR3: TGTGCCAGTAGTACCAGACAGAGGACTGAAGCTTTCTTT. As protein: CASSTRQRTEAFF.

V gene TRBV13 combines with J gene TRBJ1-1; D gene ambiguous. CDR3 length equals 18 residues. V was cut by 5 bases and J by 3 bases, with 25 bases left in between. Germline V gene data show CDR1 as PRHDT and CDR2 as FYEKMQ (reference sequence). The CDR3 region has the DNA TGTGCCAGCAGCGGAAACCTACGACCGGACGGGAGGGACACTGAAGCTTTCTTT. It is translated as CASSGNLRPDGRDTEAFF.

The chain is built from TRBV19 and TRBJ2-1; 8 nucleotides agree with TRBD2. Unmatched junction bases numbered 2, after V lost 3 bases and J lost 10 bases. Germline CDR1 is LNHDA and CDR2 is SQIVND (reference sequence). The CDR3 consists of 12 residues. In nucleotides, the CDR3 is TGTGCCAGTAGTATCGGGAGGGGGGAGCAGTTCTTC. As protein: CASSIGRGEQFF.

The chain couples TRBV30 to TRBJ1-5; tentatively, D is TRBD1 (5 bases). Per the germline V gene, CDR1 is GTSNPN and CDR2 is SVGIG (reference sequence). The CDR3 is 13 amino acids. Trimming took 4 bases from V and 7 from J, leaving 14 bases between them. CDR3 nucleotides: TGTGCCTGGATTCGCGGGGCACGGCAGCCCCAGCATTTT. This gives the protein CAWIRGARQPQHF.